This T cell receptor beta chain is drawn from a study of blood T cell repertoires in COVID-19. Whole-study context: The United States, Italy and Spain were the sources of the acute and convalescent COVID-19 samples. Sources were T cells, B-cell-depleted T cells, or PBMCs; the material itself was cDNA or gDNA.

The germline V gene encodes CDR1 KGHSH and CDR2 LQKENI. This CDR3 region has 13 residues. V lost 3 bases to trimming and J lost 6 bases, with 8 bases between them. How the authors handled the data: Amplification of reference gene primers was used by the study to estimate nucleated cell counts. TCRdb's copy holds only in-frame clones and misses some; the assay was immunoSEQ multiplex PCR. The DNA was the basis for D and trimming; V, J and clone size are from that table. This repertoire shows hundreds of thousands of clones, roughly 89% found once; its top ten account for 3.5% to 4.5%. J is TRBJ2-2 and V is TRBV18, with D possibly matching TRBD1 (6 bases). This clonotype was obtained from a young woman with acute COVID-19. Sequencing was performed on PBMCs or T cells enriched from blood (not recorded which). This chain's CDR3 is CASSPTGPGELFF. The CDR3 DNA reads TGTGCCAGCTCACCGACAGGACCCGGGGAGCTGTTTTTT.